The 21 T cell receptor beta chains reported below all come from one sample, sequenced in a study of CXCR3-negative and CXCR3-positive naive CD8 T cells. The TRB cDNA libraries were prepared by 5' RACE with UMI labels. After re-calling the 5' RACE reads, TCRdb lists one entry per CDR3 protein, DNA absent. Recorded for this sample: over 35,000 distinct CDR3 sequences. Sequenced input: naive CXCR3- CD8+ T cells from blood. The subset here: CD45RO-CCR7+CD27+CD95- naive CD8+ T cells lacking CXCR3 (TNR3-). The source is a human donor in good health. Some clones in this sample may be carry-over from other donors' samples.

V is TRBV4-1 and J is TRBJ1-1. The CDR3 spans 14 residues. From germline, CDR1 is MGHRA and CDR2 YSYEKL. The CDR3 spells CASSQDITGTEAFF.

The genes are TRBV7-6 and TRBJ2-2; with no DNA, the TCRdb D assignment of TRBD2 cannot be verified. Germline CDR1 and CDR2: SGHVS and FNYEAQ. The CDR3 runs to 18 residues. The CDR3 is CASSLAPTSGSYTGELFF. Using reference TRBV7-6 and TRBJ2-2 for the parts outside the CDR3, the full variable domain is GAGVSQSPRYKVTKRGQDVALRCDPISGHVSLYWYRQALGQGPEFLTYFNYEAQQDKSGLPNDRFSAERPEGSISTLTIQRTEQRDSAMYRCASSLAPTSGSYTGELFFGEGSRLTVL.

V is TRBV27 and J is TRBJ1-6; TCRdb returns TRBD1, unconfirmable since there is no DNA. CDR1 and CDR2 (germline): MNHEY, SMNVEV (reference sequence). The CDR3 has 15 residues. This CDR3 reads CASSLYRQGGTPLHF.

This rearrangement joins TRBV28 to TRBJ2-7; TCRdb's D call, TRBD1, is unchecked because there is no DNA. Per the germline V gene, CDR1 is MDHEN and CDR2 is SYDVKM. The CDR3 runs to 14 residues. This chain's CDR3 is CASRQGTASYEQYF. Variable domain in full (rest from reference TRBV28 and TRBJ2-7): DVKVTQSSRYLVKRTGEKVFLECVQDMDHENMFWYRQDPGLGLRLIYFSYDVKMKEKGDIPEGYSVSREKKERFSLILESASTNQTSMYLCASRQGTASYEQYFGPGTRLTVT.

The chain carries TRBV7-6 and TRBJ2-2; TCRdb reports TRBD2, a call that lacks DNA to check it against. Per germline, CDR1 SGHVS and CDR2 FNYEAQ. The CDR3 contains 14 residues. CDR3: CASSRGVYTGELFF.

This chain links TRBV29-1 with TRBJ1-2; there is no DNA to check the TCRdb D call of TRBD1. The CDR3 totals 18 residues. Germline loops: CDR1 SQVTM, CDR2 ANQGSEA. The CDR3 protein is CSVEDPSGERGMGYGYTF.

The CDR3 sequence: CASSPRQFRGYEQYF. This chain connects TRBV28 to TRBJ2-7; TCRdb designates TRBD1, a call that cannot be tested without DNA. Germline assignment: CDR1 MDHEN and CDR2 SYDVKM. The CDR3 extends over 15 amino acids.

This chain joins TRBV11-2 and TRBJ2-2; the TCRdb D gene call, TRBD1, has no DNA to confirm it. Germline V lookup: CDR1 SGHAT, CDR2 FQNNGV. The CDR3 covers 15 residues. CDR3 residues: CASSPQDRVSGELFF.

The V and J genes are TRBV11-2 and TRBJ2-1; there is no DNA to check the TCRdb D call of TRBD2. Germline CDR1 is SGHAT and CDR2 is FQNNGV. The CDR3 has 17 amino acids. The CDR3 spells CASSLDLAGDLYNEQFF.

The chain joins TRBV7-9 to TRBJ2-7. Germline CDR1 and CDR2: SEHNR and FQNEAQ (reference sequence). The length of the CDR3 is 12 residues. CDR3: CASSLSLNEQYF. Based on the CDR3 plus reference TRBV7-9 and TRBJ2-7, the full variable domain is DTGVSQNPRHKITKRGQNVTFRCDPISEHNRLYWYRQTLGQGPEFLTYFQNEAQLEKSRLLSDRFSAERPKGSFSTLEIQRTEQGDSAMYLCASSLSLNEQYFGPGTRLTVT.

The chain is built from TRBV29-1 and TRBJ1-3. CDR1 is SQVTM, CDR2 ANQGSEA, per germline. The CDR3 loop spans 12 amino acids. CDR3 amino acids: CSVESERNTIYF.

The chain is built from TRBV6-1 and TRBJ2-1; TCRdb returns TRBD2, unconfirmable since there is no DNA. The CDR3 runs to 16 residues. CDR1 is MNHNS, CDR2 SASEGT, per germline. The CDR3 is CASSDDRLDSYNEQFF.

This chain links TRBV28 with TRBJ1-5. The V gene's germline CDR1 is MDHEN and CDR2 SYDVKM. This CDR3 contains 13 residues. The CDR3: CASSPQINQPQHF.

The chain links TRBV27 to TRBJ2-7; TCRdb gives TRBD1 as the D gene, but with no DNA this cannot be confirmed. The CDR3 totals 14 residues. Germline values: CDR1 MNHEY, CDR2 SMNVEV (reference sequence). The CDR3 sequence: CASSLSAGVYEQYF.

The rearrangement uses TRBV29-1 and TRBJ2-3; TCRdb gives TRBD1 as the D gene, but with no DNA this cannot be confirmed. Germline CDR1 reads SQVTM; CDR2 reads ANQGSEA. This CDR3 contains 14 residues. This CDR3 reads CSVAETGLTDTQYF.

This sequence joins TRBV6-5 and TRBJ2-1; the D gene TCRdb calls, TRBD1, cannot be checked with no DNA. The germline gives CDR1 MNHEY, CDR2 SVGAGI. CDR3 length: 12 residues. The CDR3 loop is CASSYRGGEQFF.

The chain couples TRBV6-5 to TRBJ1-1; TCRdb selects TRBD1, and the lack of DNA leaves this call unchecked. The germline gives CDR1 MNHEY, CDR2 SVGAGI. The CDR3 is made up of 13 amino acids. The CDR3 sequence: CASRSGQYTEAFF.

The chain recombines TRBV28 with TRBJ2-7; TCRdb gives TRBD2 as the D gene, but with no DNA this cannot be confirmed. The germline V gene has CDR1 MDHEN and CDR2 SYDVKM. The CDR3 extends over 16 amino acids. The CDR3: CASSFPGTNPHYEQYF.

V and J are TRBV12-3 or TRBV12-4 and TRBJ2-1; TCRdb's D gene call, TRBD1, goes unchecked for lack of DNA. The CDR3 is 15 amino acids. The chain's CDR3 is CASSPQGETGNEQFF.

The rearrangement uses TRBV23-1 and TRBJ2-7; the D gene TCRdb calls, TRBD2, cannot be checked with no DNA. TRBV23-1 is designated an ORF whose function remains uncertain. The CDR3 runs 18 residues. The CDR3 here is CASSQYFGLAGGPYEQYF.

This chain joins TRBV3-1 and TRBJ2-1; TCRdb indicates TRBD2, and absent DNA this call remains unverified. CDR1 and CDR2 (germline): LGHDT, YNNKEL (reference sequence). The CDR3 loop spans 19 amino acids. This CDR3 is CASSQDQGPGTSGYNEQFF.